Below, 19 T cell receptor beta chains from the same sample are listed, as sequenced in a study of T-cell memory formation after mild COVID-19 (dated by TCRdb to the early 2020s). Receptor amplification or capture employed 5' RACE. The sample was run on an Illumina NovaSeq 6000. The raw public reads went through TCRdb reprocessing: fastp at Q25, MiXCR clone calling, in-frame beta chains kept. Each record represents a unique CDR3 protein, reported with the most common genes and DNA among its rows. Counted in this sample were approximately 300,000 distinct CDR3 sequences; roughly 8.2% of them appeared once. The ten largest make up 20% to 25% of the sample. The sequencing sample was made of PBMCs or a T cell subset sorted from them (not recorded which). These receptor sequences come from a man younger than 30 who had mild COVID-19 (a few samples of this study predate the infection). The sample titles of this study are shuffled in the database, so cell type and time point are left out; the donor was told from shared clones.

This clonotype appeared a few times. V and J are TRBV18 and TRBJ1-4, with D unresolved. The V and J ends lost 6 bases and 8 bases respectively, with 19 bases between them. The germline V gene has CDR1 KGHSH and CDR2 LQKENI. This CDR3 is built from 15 residues. The DNA for the CDR3 is TGTGCCAGCTCCCCCCGAGGAGGGTCGGACGAAAAACTGTTTTTT. Residues: CASSPRGGSDEKLFF.

This chain joins TRBV12-3 or TRBV12-4 and TRBJ2-5, with 7 nucleotides matching TRBD2. The ends lost 4 bases at V and 3 bases at J; junction bases unmatched: 8. The CDR3 has 15 amino acids. The CDR3 nucleotides read TGTGCCAGCAGTTCATGGACTAGAGGTGAAGAGACCCAGTACTTC. This gives the protein CASSSWTRGEETQYF.

This clonotype was recorded a few times. This sequence joins TRBV3-2 and TRBJ2-1; the table's TRBD2 call for D was not verified on the DNA. TRBV3-2 is noted as a pseudogene. This CDR3 is built from 17 residues. CDR3 in DNA: TGTGCCAGCAGCCAAGATCGCCCTAGCGGGAACCGGAATGAGCAGTTCTTC. Translation: CASSQDRPSGNRNEQFF.

The genes are TRBV7-6 and TRBJ2-7, with D possibly TRBD1 on 6 matching bases. The V gene's germline CDR1 is SGHVS and CDR2 FNYEAQ. CDR3 length: 13 amino acids. Between the trimmed V and J ends, which lost 5 bases and 5 bases, there was a span of 13 bases. For the CDR3, the DNA is TGTGCCAGCAGCCCCACAGGGTCCCACGAGCAGTACTTC. Its translation: CASSPTGSHEQYF.

This clonotype was seen many times. The chain is built from TRBV27 and TRBJ2-1; possible D gene TRBD2, 6 bases. V lost 6 bases and J 15 bases, leaving 18 bases between the germline ends. The germline CDR1 and CDR2 sequences are MNHEY and SMNVEV (reference sequence). The CDR3 is 12 residues long. The CDR3 is CASSPNGTPRFF. The CDR3 DNA is TGTGCCAGCAGCCCCAATGGGACTCCACGGTTCTTC.

This sequence joins TRBV5-5 and TRBJ2-3; TRBD1 or TRBD2 may be the D gene (5 bases each). V lost 4 bases and J 3 bases, leaving 15 bases between the germline ends. The germline gives CDR1 SGHKS, CDR2 YYEKEE (reference sequence). The CDR3 totals 15 residues. This CDR3 is CASSLTGPHTDTQYF. As DNA, the CDR3 is TGTGCCAGCAGCCTGACGGGACCGCATACAGATACGCAGTATTTT.

J is TRBJ2-3 and V is TRBV19; D possibly corresponds to TRBD2 (6 bases). V gave up 0 bases and J gave up 0 bases, with 13 bases separating them. From germline, CDR1 is LNHDA and CDR2 SQIVND (reference sequence). The CDR3 consists of 17 residues. CDR3 sequence (DNA): TGTGCCAGTAGTATAGATCTTGCGGGGCCAAGCACAGATACGCAGTATTTT. It encodes CASSIDLAGPSTDTQYF.

In its sample, this clonotype was seen a few times. In nucleotides, the CDR3 is TGTGCCAGCCCCCTCGCAGGTTCAGAAGAAGCTTTCTTT. Encoded protein: CASPLAGSEEAFF. This chain uses TRBV7-2 with TRBJ1-1; D ambiguous. With 8 bases removed from V and 8 bases from J, the gap between germline ends came to 18 bases. Germline CDR1 SGHTA, CDR2 FQGNSA. The CDR3 spans 13 residues.

This clonotype was found a few times. The chain joins TRBV20-1 to TRBJ1-6; D is unclear. V was trimmed by 5 bases and J by 9 bases, leaving 14 bases between them. CDR1 and CDR2 (germline): DFQATT, SNEGSKA (reference sequence). This CDR3 region has 13 residues. CDR3 protein: CSARWSESSPLHF. DNA for the CDR3: TGCAGTGCTCGATGGTCCGAAAGTTCACCCCTCCACTTT.

This clonotype was counted a few times. The J gene is TRBJ1-2, the V gene TRBV5-4, with D perhaps TRBD1 (6 bases). Germline V gene sequence: CDR1 SGHNT, CDR2 YYREEE (reference sequence). V was pared by 2 bases and J by 10 bases, with 15 bases between. This CDR3 is built from 13 residues. The DNA of the CDR3 is TGTGCCAGCAGCTTTCAGACAGGCAAGGTCTACACCTTC. This codes for CASSFQTGKVYTF.

This clonotype was found a few times. V is TRBV4-1 and J is TRBJ2-5, with 9 positions matching TRBD1. V was clipped by 1 base and J by 7 bases; unmatched bases: 13. The CDR3 is made up of 17 amino acids. CDR1 MGHRA and CDR2 YSYEKL come from the germline V gene. CDR3 region: CASSQAGTGPSGWTQYF. In DNA form, the CDR3 reads TGCGCCAGCAGCCAAGCGGGGACAGGGCCCTCAGGGTGGACCCAGTACTTC.

This clonotype was observed a handful of times. The V gene is TRBV5-1, the J gene TRBJ2-3; D not resolved. V was clipped by 0 bases and J by 10 bases, with 9 bases between them. Per the germline V gene, CDR1 is SGHRS and CDR2 is YFSETQ. This CDR3 is built from 12 residues. The CDR3: CASSLEESPQYF. CDR3 coding DNA: TGCGCCAGCAGCTTGGAGGAGAGCCCGCAGTATTTT.

Only a few counts were recorded for this clonotype. The CDR3 loop is CASRRITDTQYF. CDR3 nucleotides: TGTGCCAGCAGACGAATCACAGATACGCAGTATTTT. J is TRBJ2-3 and V is TRBV6-5; D gene unclear. This CDR3 is 12 amino acids long. The V end lost 6 bases, the J end lost 2 bases, and 6 bases lay between the germline ends. CDR1 and CDR2 from the germline V gene are MNHEY and SVGAGI.

This clonotype was seen a handful of times. The gene calls are TRBV4-3 and TRBJ2-5, with TRBD1 as a possible D gene (6 bases). Germline V gene sequence: CDR1 LGHNA, CDR2 YSLEER. This CDR3 has 18 residues. The germline V and J ends were trimmed by 0 bases and 1 base, with 18 bases remaining between them. The CDR3 region has the DNA TGCGCCAGCAGCCAAGAGGGGGCCGTGGCAGGGCGCCAAGAGACCCAGTACTTC. Translation gives CASSQEGAVAGRQETQYF.

The chain has TRBV20-1 and TRBJ2-7, with D hard to call. Trimming stripped 3 bases from V and 0 bases from J, with 12 bases between. The CDR3 runs to 14 residues. Germline CDR1 DFQATT, CDR2 SNEGSKA (reference sequence). The CDR3 nucleotides read TGCAGTGCTAGTAAGGGCAGTGGCTCCTACGAGCAGTACTTC. It specifies CSASKGSGSYEQYF.

This clonotype was seen a few times. This chain joins TRBV11-2 and TRBJ1-1; D call uncertain. V was shortened by 3 bases and J by 10 bases, with 12 bases between the two germline ends. The germline V gene has CDR1 SGHAT and CDR2 FQNNGV. This CDR3 spans 12 amino acids. The CDR3 reads CASSLIVGRAFF. CDR3 nucleotide sequence: TGTGCCAGCAGCTTGATAGTCGGAAGAGCTTTCTTT.

At least ten counts were recorded for this clonotype. This rearrangement joins TRBV7-3 to TRBJ2-5; TRBD1 might be the D (6 bases). This CDR3 region has 14 residues. In germline, CDR1 is SGHTA, CDR2 FQGTGA. V was cut by 5 bases and J by 4 bases, with 14 bases left in between. CDR3 protein: CASSPGSRGETQYF. The DNA of the CDR3 is TGTGCCAGCAGCCCCGGAAGCAGGGGAGAGACCCAGTACTTC.

This clonotype was seen repeatedly, ten times or more. V is TRBV5-1 and J is TRBJ2-5; 10 bases agree with TRBD2. CDR3 length: 18 residues. The J segment lost 2 bases and the V segment lost 0 bases, leaving 10 bases of the junction unmatched. Germline V gives CDR1 SGHRS, CDR2 YFSETQ. CDR3 amino acids: CASSLAVAGGLAQETQYF. The CDR3 region has the DNA TGCGCCAGCAGCTTGGCCGTAGCGGGGGGCCTAGCACAAGAGACCCAGTACTTC. Based on the CDR3 plus reference TRBV5-1 and TRBJ2-5, the full variable domain is KAGVTQTPRYLIKTRGQQVTLSCSPISGHRSVSWYQQTPGQGLQFLFEYFSETQRNKGNFPGRFSGRQFSNSRSEMNVSTLELGDSALYLCASSLAVAGGLAQETQYFGPGTRLLVL.

The table lists this clonotype with many counts. The chain links TRBV9 to TRBJ1-1; possibly TRBD1 for D (6 bases). The germline gives CDR1 SGDLS, CDR2 YYNGEE. This CDR3 contains 14 residues. The V gene lost 3 bases and the J gene lost 1 base, with 10 bases spanning the gap. CDR3 DNA: TGTGCCAGCAGCGATGGAGGGGGGAACACTGAAGCTTTCTTT. It codes for CASSDGGGNTEAFF.